This T cell receptor (beta chain) was recovered during a study of cytomegalovirus exposure and HLA in healthy donors. CDR3 length: 13 residues. V shed 2 bases and J shed 5 bases, with 8 bases lying between them. CDR1 and CDR2 from the germline V gene are SNHLY and FYNNEI. Points from the study as a whole: In vitro, a few CMV-associated chains proved specific for CMV antigens. HLA alleles showed associations with 16,951 TCR beta sequences in a later analysis, at a 0.05 false discovery rate.

PCR primers comprised 60 Vbeta and 13 Jbeta primers. Libraries were prepared by immunoSEQ multiplex PCR; TCRdb keeps only in-frame clonotypes and omits some of them. Of about 200,000 clones listed, roughly 80% were seen once; the top ten hold about 3.1%. About this clone itself: Its antigen is undetermined.

Sequences were obtained from PBMCs. V and J are TRBV2 and TRBJ2-3; D ambiguous. The sequence derives from a man aged 30-40 years in good health and CMV-seronegative. This CDR3 reads CASSEMRRDTQYF. DNA of the CDR3: TGTGCCAGCAGTGAAATGCGGCGAGATACGCAGTATTTT.